The source of this T cell receptor (beta chain) is a study of T-cell memory formation after mild COVID-19. Whole-study context: Largely, TCR clusters stayed within a single donor.

This clonotype has a handful of counts. Its specificity is unknown. UMIs and sample barcodes were carried by the TCR alpha and TCR beta cDNA libraries that 5'RACE produced using constant-segment primers. Each CDR3 protein is one row after TCRdb ran MiXCR on the 5' RACE reads. The profile shows 70,000 to 100,000 distinct CDR3 sequences, approximately 15% of them singletons. Overall study results and limits: Certain responding clones were present in pre-infection memory, suggesting participation of cross-reactive memory.

CDR3 length: 12 amino acids. The germline V gene encodes CDR1 SQVTM and CDR2 ANQGSEA. Trimming removed 3 bases from V and 2 bases from J, with 7 bases in between. V gene TRBV29-1 combines with J gene TRBJ2-5; D is possibly TRBD1 (5 bases). This clonotype was obtained from a young man who had mild COVID-19 (a few samples of this study predate the infection). Cell type and time point are not known. Input material: PBMCs or a T cell subset sorted from them (not recorded which). This CDR3 reads CSVETDQETQYF. The CDR3 DNA reads TGCAGCGTTGAGACAGATCAAGAGACCCAGTACTTC. Supplemented by reference TRBV29-1 and TRBJ2-5, the full variable domain reads SAVISQKPSRDICQRGTSLTIQCQVDSQVTMMFWYRQQPGQSLTLIATANQGSEATYESGFVIDKFPISRPNLTFSTLTVSNMSPEDSSIYLCSVETDQETQYFGPGTRLLVL.